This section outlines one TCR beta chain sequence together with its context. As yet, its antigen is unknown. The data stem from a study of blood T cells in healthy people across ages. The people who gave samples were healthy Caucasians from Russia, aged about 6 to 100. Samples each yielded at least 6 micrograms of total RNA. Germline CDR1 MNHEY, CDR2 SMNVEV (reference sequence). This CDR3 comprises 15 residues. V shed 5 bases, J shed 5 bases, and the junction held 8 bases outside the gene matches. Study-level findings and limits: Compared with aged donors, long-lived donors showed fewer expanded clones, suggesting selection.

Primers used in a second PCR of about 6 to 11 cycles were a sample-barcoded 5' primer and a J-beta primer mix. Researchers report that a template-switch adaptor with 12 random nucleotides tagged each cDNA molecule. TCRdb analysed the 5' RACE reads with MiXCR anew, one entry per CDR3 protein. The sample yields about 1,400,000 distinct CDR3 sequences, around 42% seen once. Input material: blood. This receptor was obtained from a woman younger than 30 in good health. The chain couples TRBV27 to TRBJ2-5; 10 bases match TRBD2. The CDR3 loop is CASSVRSTSGETQYF. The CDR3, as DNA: TGTGCCAGCAGTGTCCGTTCGACTAGCGGGGAGACCCAGTACTTC.